Included here is one TCR beta chain sequence, with context. These data are taken from a study of cytomegalovirus exposure and HLA in healthy donors. Germline lookup yields CDR1 MNHEY and CDR2 SVGAGI. There are 16 residues in the CDR3. V gave up 4 bases and J gave up 2 bases; unmatched junction bases: 5. Vbeta (60) and Jbeta (13) primers were used in the PCR. Repertoires were generated with immunoSEQ multiplex PCR, while TCRdb's copy carries only in-frame clones and drops some. The table has about 180,000 clones, roughly four fifths seen once; the top ten hold 4.8%. Sequences were obtained from PBMCs. The TCR sequence derives from a man aged 18-30 years in good health and CMV-seronegative. The J gene is TRBJ2-7, the V gene TRBV6-5; 13 bases map to TRBD2. Here the CDR3 DNA reads TGTGCCAGCAGTTGGCGGACTAGCGGGAGCCCCTACGAGCAGTACTTC. Encoded protein: CASSWRTSGSPYEQYF.